This TCR beta chain was identified in a study of shared clonotypes between healthy human individuals. Overall study findings and caveats: In this cohort, only blood was sampled, and tissue repertoires likely differ. Across subsets, estimated richness was generally greater for naive than for memory populations.

V shed 5 bases and J shed 11 bases, with 24 bases lying between them. This CDR3 contains 15 residues. Germline-derived CDR1 and CDR2 are MDHEN and SYDVKM. Details on this clone: Its target is not known.

Sequencing was performed with immunoSEQ multiplex PCR; in TCRdb, only in-frame clones are kept and a portion is missing. The data contain a few million clones, over 85% of them singletons. CD45RO-negative cells were positively selected for CCR7, leaving out terminally differentiated effector memory CD45RA+ cells. This receptor was taken from a man between 18 and 29 years old in good health. Some clones in this sample may be carry-over from other donors' samples. The genes are TRBV28 and TRBJ1-1, with D maybe TRBD1 (6 bases). The sequencing sample was made of naive CD8+ T cells from PBMCs. Here the CDR3 reads CASSSYILDSLTAFF. The CDR3 DNA reads TGTGCCAGCAGTAGTTACATCCTGGACAGCCTAACGGCTTTCTTT.